This entry is about one T cell receptor (beta chain). Antigen: not known. This entry is derived from a study of T cell responses to AZD1222 COVID-19 vaccine. Findings and caveats of the study: Just six AZD1222 recipients were seropositive at baseline.

V shed 5 bases and J shed 11 bases, with 19 bases lying between them. CDR1 and CDR2 from the germline V gene are GTSNPN and SVGIG (reference sequence). CDR3 size: 14 residues. Sequencing used immunoSEQ multiplex PCR; TCRdb keeps in-frame clones, though not all of them. The repertoire holds 200,000 or so clones, with 80% to 90% as singletons. This chain joins TRBV30 and TRBJ1-6; weak D call: TRBD1 (5 bases). The sample in question was peripheral blood, obtained on day 0 of MenACWY control vaccination. The receptor was isolated from an adult in good health. The CDR3 here is CAWCRGPEVTPLHF. The CDR3 nucleotides are TGTGCCTGGTGTCGGGGCCCAGAGGTTACACCCCTCCACTTT.